These T cell receptor beta chains were read from a single sample in a study of blood T cell repertoires in COVID-19. The assay was immunoSEQ multiplex PCR, and TCRdb's table has in-frame clones only and misses some. Of fewer than 200,000 clones listed, about 80% were seen once; the top ten hold around 8.9%. The sample comprised peripheral blood. The receptors were gathered from a woman between 50 and 59 years old with active or convalescent COVID-19. The CDR3 runs from the conserved cysteine through the conserved F or W. A D gene is named only where the DNA matches it firmly. A clone size is listed for some rows: how often the clone was seen (once, few, many), or a class if it is expanded.

v_call	d_call	clone_size	j_call	cdr3_aa	cdr3_nt
TRBV11-2	TRBD2	few	TRBJ2-5	CASSLVLAGGIKETQYF	TGTGCCAGCAGCTTAGTACTAGCGGGAGGGATCAAAGAGACCCAGTACTTC
TRBV18	-	-	TRBJ2-1	CASSDSALPNEQFF	TGTGCCAGCTCCGACAGCGCTCTTCCCAATGAGCAGTTCTTC
TRBV5-1	-	-	TRBJ2-7	CASSLAAGERGEQYF	TGCGCCAGCAGCTTGGCTGCAGGGGAGAGAGGCGAGCAGTACTTC
TRBV7-9	-	few	TRBJ1-1	CASSLALADSEAFF	TGTGCCAGCAGCTTAGCTCTTGCGGACTCTGAAGCTTTCTTT
TRBV30	TRBD2	-	TRBJ2-1	CAWTEGLAMDEQFF	TGTGCCTGGACCGAAGGACTAGCGATGGATGAGCAGTTCTTC
TRBV3-1/TRBV3-2	-	-	TRBJ2-1	CASSQLAGLAYNEQFF	TGTGCCAGCAGCCAATTGGCGGGCCTTGCCTACAATGAGCAGTTCTTC
TRBV19	-	-	TRBJ2-5	CASSTGEGRETQYF	TGTGCCAGTAGTACAGGGGAGGGACGGGAGACCCAGTACTTC
TRBV7-2	-	-	TRBJ2-2	CASSLRGGSNTGELFF	TGTGCCAGCAGCTTGCGTGGGGGGTCGAACACCGGGGAGCTGTTTTTT
TRBV5-1	TRBD1	few	TRBJ2-1	CASSPGQGANEQFF	TGCGCCAGCAGCCCGGGACAGGGTGCCAATGAGCAGTTCTTC
TRBV4-2	TRBD1	many	TRBJ1-2	CASSQLAPGGRANYGYTF	TGTGCCAGCAGCCAACTGGCGCCAGGGGGTCGAGCTAACTATGGCTACACCTTC
TRBV4-2	TRBD1	-	TRBJ1-3	CASSQDPGTGGSYSDSGNTIYF	TGTGCCAGCAGCCAAGATCCGGGGACAGGGGGCTCCTACAGCGACTCTGGAAACACCATATATTTT
TRBV7-3	TRBD1	-	TRBJ2-2	CASSLRTGANTGELFF	TGTGCCAGCAGCTTAAGGACAGGTGCGAACACCGGGGAGCTGTTTTTT
TRBV7-9	TRBD1	-	TRBJ2-5	CASSFYGFDRVLRETQYF	TGTGCCAGCAGCTTCTATGGATTCGACAGGGTTCTGCGGGAGACCCAGTACTTC
TRBV9	-	-	TRBJ2-2	CASSVGWHGSNTGELFF	TGTGCCAGCAGCGTGGGCTGGCATGGTAGTAACACCGGGGAGCTGTTTTTT
TRBV7-9	-	few	TRBJ2-7	CASSNYGEQYF	TGTGCCAGCAGCAACTATGGCGAGCAGTACTTC
TRBV7-8	-	few	TRBJ1-5	CASSFRGNQPQHF	TGTGCCAGCAGCTTTAGAGGGAATCAGCCCCAGCATTTT
TRBV2	TRBD1	-	TRBJ1-4	CASSYRGSGEKLFF	TGTGCCAGCAGTTACAGGGGATCGGGTGAAAAACTGTTTTTT
TRBV7-9	TRBD2	once	TRBJ2-7	CASSLTSGGYEQYF	TGTGCCAGCAGCTTAACTAGCGGGGGGTACGAGCAGTACTTC
TRBV30	TRBD1	-	TRBJ1-1	CAWEQGSFNTEAFF	TGTGCCTGGGAACAGGGGTCTTTTAACACTGAAGCTTTCTTT
TRBV10-1	-	-	TRBJ2-7	CASRVSGPNAYEQYF	TGCGCCAGCAGAGTTAGCGGACCCAATGCCTACGAGCAGTACTTC
TRBV19	-	-	TRBJ2-7	CASRGNPYEQYF	TGTGCCTCTCGGGGTAACCCCTACGAGCAGTACTTC
TRBV7-3	-	-	TRBJ2-3	CASSPAGATDTQYF	TGTGCCAGCAGCCCCGCCGGTGCCACAGATACGCAGTATTTT
TRBV7-9	-	-	TRBJ1-3	CASSTGGFSGNTIYF	TGTGCCAGCAGCACGGGGGGGTTCTCTGGAAACACCATATATTTT
TRBV5-1	-	-	TRBJ1-3	CASSLGSTPPGNTIYF	TGCGCCAGCAGCTTGGGGAGCACGCCGCCCGGAAACACCATATATTTT
TRBV6-4	TRBD1	-	TRBJ2-1	CASARTGGFDEQFF	TGTGCCAGCGCGAGGACAGGGGGCTTCGATGAGCAGTTCTTC
TRBV5-4	-	-	TRBJ1-1	CASSFDRNTEAFF	TGTGCCAGCAGCTTTGACAGGAACACTGAAGCTTTCTTT
TRBV3-1/TRBV3-2	TRBD2	-	TRBJ2-1	CASSPTAGGYNEQFF	TGTGCCAGCAGTCCGACAGCGGGGGGGTACAATGAGCAGTTCTTC
TRBV25-1	TRBD1	-	TRBJ1-6	CASRGDRSNSPLHF	TGTGCCAGCAGGGGGGACAGGAGTAATTCACCCCTCCACTTT
TRBV7-9	-	-	TRBJ1-4	CASSSPRGSTNEKLFF	TGTGCCAGCAGCTCGCCGCGTGGTTCAACTAATGAAAAACTGTTTTTT
TRBV5-8	-	-	TRBJ1-2	CASSLLGFYGYTF	TGTGCCAGCAGCTTACTCGGGTTCTATGGCTACACCTTC
TRBV5-5	-	-	TRBJ2-5	CASSLVWQGQETQYF	TGTGCCAGCAGCTTGGTTTGGCAGGGACAAGAGACCCAGTACTTC
TRBV5-8	TRBD1	-	TRBJ1-2	CASSLFGGQGSANYGYTF	TGTGCCAGCAGCTTGTTTGGCGGACAGGGGTCCGCTAACTATGGCTACACCTTC
TRBV7-2	-	-	TRBJ1-5	CASKLGGPARTNQPQHF	TGTGCCAGCAAATTAGGGGGTCCGGCGCGTACCAATCAGCCCCAGCATTTT
TRBV7-9	-	-	TRBJ1-1	CASSLYINTEAFF	TGTGCCAGCAGCTTATACATAAACACTGAAGCTTTCTTT
TRBV14	-	-	TRBJ2-1	CASSQRRGAINEQFF	TGTGCCAGCAGCCAACGGAGGGGCGCGATCAATGAGCAGTTCTTC
TRBV19	-	-	TRBJ1-5	CASSIGRSNQPQHF	TGTGCCAGTAGTATCGGTCGGAGCAATCAGCCCCAGCATTTT
TRBV6-5	TRBD2	-	TRBJ2-7	CASSPTSGSSHEQYF	TGTGCCAGCAGTCCGACTAGCGGGAGCTCCCACGAGCAGTACTTC
TRBV28	TRBD1	-	TRBJ2-7	CASSSRQGSYEQYF	TGTGCCAGCAGTTCTCGACAGGGGTCCTACGAGCAGTACTTC
TRBV7-2	TRBD1	once	TRBJ1-1	CASSYGQGARYAEAFF	TGTGCCAGCAGCTACGGACAGGGGGCGCGATATGCTGAAGCTTTCTTT
TRBV7-7	-	-	TRBJ1-5	CASSLAEGQPQHF	TGTGCTAGCAGCTTAGCGGAGGGGCAGCCCCAGCATTTT
TRBV18	TRBD1	-	TRBJ1-1	CASSPLETGRAFF	TGTGCCAGCTCACCACTGGAGACAGGGAGGGCTTTCTTT
TRBV7-2	TRBD2	-	TRBJ2-5	CASSRRTSGQETQYF	TGTGCCAGCAGCCGCCGGACTAGCGGACAAGAGACCCAGTACTTC
TRBV6-2/TRBV6-3	TRBD1	-	TRBJ1-2	CASSYSPGQVNGYTF	TGTGCCAGCAGTTATTCACCGGGACAGGTGAATGGCTACACCTTC
TRBV19	-	-	TRBJ1-3	CASASHRVTGNTIYF	TGTGCCAGCGCTTCTCACAGGGTAACTGGAAACACCATATATTTT
TRBV3-1/TRBV3-2	TRBD2	-	TRBJ2-3	CASSHTGTSGVNYPTDTQYF	TGTGCCAGCAGCCACACCGGGACTAGCGGGGTAAACTACCCCACAGATACGCAGTATTTT
TRBV7-3	TRBD1	-	TRBJ1-1	CASTRTGGETEAFF	TGTGCCAGCACCCGGACAGGGGGTGAGACTGAAGCTTTCTTT
TRBV5-6	-	-	TRBJ1-2	CASSLFDRSLYGYTF	TGTGCCAGCAGCTTGTTCGACAGGAGTCTCTATGGCTACACCTTC
TRBV30	TRBD2	-	TRBJ2-5	CAWSVRGLAGGGETQYF	TGTGCCTGGAGTGTACGTGGACTAGCGGGAGGGGGAGAGACCCAGTACTTC
TRBV5-4	-	-	TRBJ2-7	CASSLGGSGSRQYF	TGTGCCAGCAGCTTGGGTGGCAGCGGGTCAAGGCAGTACTTC
TRBV4-3	-	-	TRBJ2-3	CASSQEEGVTDTQYF	TGCGCCAGCAGCCAAGAAGAGGGAGTCACAGATACGCAGTATTTT
TRBV7-2	TRBD1	-	TRBJ1-6	CASSWGTGKDSPLHF	TGTGCCAGCAGCTGGGGGACAGGGAAGGATTCACCCCTCCACTTT
TRBV5-1	TRBD2	-	TRBJ2-1	CASSLYASGSFYNEQFF	TGCGCCAGCAGCTTGTACGCTAGCGGGAGCTTTTACAATGAGCAGTTCTTC
TRBV7-2	-	-	TRBJ2-5	CASSLVGGQETQYF	TGTGCCAGCAGCTTAGTGGGGGGACAAGAGACCCAGTACTTC
TRBV4-2	-	-	TRBJ2-7	CASSQELEYPMNEQYF	TGTGCCAGCAGCCAAGAGTTGGAGTACCCAATGAACGAGCAGTACTTC
TRBV18	-	-	TRBJ1-5	CASSRAGGNQPQHF	TGTGCCAGCTCACGCGCAGGGGGCAATCAGCCCCAGCATTTT
TRBV7-2	-	-	TRBJ2-7	CASSFTRGMGEQYF	TGTGCCAGCAGCTTCACTCGCGGGATGGGCGAGCAGTACTTC
TRBV11-3	-	-	TRBJ2-7	CASSRGVGEQYF	TGTGCCAGCAGCCGGGGTGTAGGCGAGCAGTACTTC
TRBV5-1	-	-	TRBJ1-5	CASSLGSDNQPQHF	TGCGCCAGCAGCTTGGGATCAGACAATCAGCCCCAGCATTTT
TRBV2	-	-	TRBJ2-2	CASSLTGNTGELFF	TGTGCCAGCAGCTTGACAGGCAACACCGGGGAGCTGTTTTTT
TRBV7-8	TRBD2	-	TRBJ2-5	CASSPLAGGLQYF	TGTGCCAGCAGCCCACTAGCGGGGGGGCTCCAGTACTTC